The 4 T cell receptor beta chains reported below all come from one sample, sequenced in a study of shared clonotypes between healthy human individuals. The table came from immunoSEQ multiplex PCR; TCRdb's copy has only in-frame clones and leaves some out. The sample holds about 2.1 million clones; around 93% are singletons and the top ten take around 1.7%. The naive CD8 fraction comprised CD45RO-negative cells positively selected for CCR7 and excluded terminally differentiated effector memory CD45RA+ cells. Sequences were obtained from naive CD8+ T cells from PBMCs. The receptors derive from a man between 18 and 29 years old in good health. Some clones in this sample may be carry-over from other donors' samples.

CDR3 sequence: CASSWGTGYEQYF. As DNA, the CDR3 is TGTGCCAGCAGCTGGGGGACAGGGTACGAGCAGTACTTC. The chain employs TRBV5-8 and TRBJ2-7; TRBD1 agrees at 9 bases. V gave up 3 bases and J gave up 4 bases; unmatched junction bases: 2. The CDR3 has 13 amino acids. Germline loops: CDR1 SGHTS, CDR2 YDEGEE. The full variable domain, completed using reference TRBV5-8 and TRBJ2-7, is EAGVTQSPTHLIKTRGQQATLRCSPISGHTSVYWYQQALGLGLQFLLWYDEGEERNRGNFPPRFSGRQFPNYSSELNVNALELEDSALYLCASSWGTGYEQYFGPGTRLTVT.

This chain connects TRBV16 to TRBJ2-7; no clear D. Germline CDR1 KGHSY, CDR2 FQNENV. The CDR3 totals 14 residues. V lost 1 base and J lost 1, with 8 bases in between. CDR3 sequence reads: CASSQWLPSYEQYF. CDR3 nucleotide sequence: TGTGCCAGCAGCCAATGGCTACCATCCTACGAGCAGTACTTC.

This chain links TRBV7-9 with TRBJ1-1, with a tentative D call TRBD1 (5 bases). This CDR3 is built from 14 residues. Trimming shortened V by 3 bases and J by 7 bases, and 15 bases separated the two germline ends. The germline V gene has CDR1 SEHNR and CDR2 FQNEAQ (reference sequence). In DNA form, the CDR3 reads TGTGCCAGCAGCTTGTCCTTCGGGACCCATGAAGCTTTCTTT. Translating gives CASSLSFGTHEAFF.

V is TRBV27 and J is TRBJ2-7; D uncertain. Per the germline V gene, CDR1 is MNHEY and CDR2 is SMNVEV (reference sequence). CDR3 length equals 15 residues. Trimming cost V 3 bases and J 3 bases, with 15 bases left between them. CDR3 loop: CASSFLGSISYEQYF. The CDR3 DNA reads as TGTGCCAGCAGTTTTCTCGGCAGTATTAGCTACGAGCAGTACTTC.